The entry that follows covers one T cell receptor beta chain sequence. What it binds is not known. This entry is derived from a study of shared clonotypes between healthy human individuals. About the research overall: CD8 memory received one plate per donor, CD8 naive two, CD4 memory three and CD4 naive three. Notes on the study in general: The study found roughly 5% of naive CD4 clonotypes shared across several donors.

Clones were read by immunoSEQ multiplex PCR, and TCRdb kept only the in-frame ones, dropping some. The table shows 2 million to 3 million clones, with more than 80% occurring only once. CDR3 length: 13 amino acids. The V gene end was trimmed by 4 bases and the J gene end by 5 bases; junction bases not matched to a gene: 5. Germline V lookup: CDR1 SGHDT, CDR2 YYEEEE. The chain employs TRBV5-6 and TRBJ2-5; 7 bases match TRBD2. The source is a man between 18 and 35 years old in good health. What was sequenced was naive CD4+ T cells sorted from blood. Subset given: CD45RA+ positively selected. CDR3 in DNA: TGTGCCAGCAGCGTTGCGGGGGTGGAGACCCAGTACTTC. Its protein product is CASSVAGVETQYF.